Reported below is one T cell receptor beta chain. The entry originates in a study of blood T cell repertoires in COVID-19. About the research overall: The United States, Italy and Spain supplied acute and convalescent COVID-19 samples. T cells, B-cell-depleted T cells, or PBMCs provided the cDNA or gDNA that served as material.

This CDR3 comprises 15 residues. Trimming took off 2 bases at V and 0 bases at J, with 8 bases between the two ends. Germline V gene lookup returns CDR1 MNHNS and CDR2 SASEGT. Original processing notes: For nucleated cells, counts were estimated from reference gene primer amplification. Sequencing was performed with immunoSEQ multiplex PCR; in TCRdb, only in-frame clones are kept and a portion is missing. Clone size and the V and J calls come from that table; the DNA yielded D and trimming. The table has 150,000 to 200,000 clones, approximately 90% seen once. This TCR was sampled from a human donor in a cohort sampled during active COVID-19. The sequenced material came from peripheral blood. J is TRBJ1-5 and V is TRBV6-1; D is perhaps TRBD1 (6 bases). CDR3 sequence: CASSEQGYSNQPQHF. The CDR3 coding sequence is TGTGCCAGCAGTGAACAGGGGTATAGCAATCAGCCCCAGCATTTT.